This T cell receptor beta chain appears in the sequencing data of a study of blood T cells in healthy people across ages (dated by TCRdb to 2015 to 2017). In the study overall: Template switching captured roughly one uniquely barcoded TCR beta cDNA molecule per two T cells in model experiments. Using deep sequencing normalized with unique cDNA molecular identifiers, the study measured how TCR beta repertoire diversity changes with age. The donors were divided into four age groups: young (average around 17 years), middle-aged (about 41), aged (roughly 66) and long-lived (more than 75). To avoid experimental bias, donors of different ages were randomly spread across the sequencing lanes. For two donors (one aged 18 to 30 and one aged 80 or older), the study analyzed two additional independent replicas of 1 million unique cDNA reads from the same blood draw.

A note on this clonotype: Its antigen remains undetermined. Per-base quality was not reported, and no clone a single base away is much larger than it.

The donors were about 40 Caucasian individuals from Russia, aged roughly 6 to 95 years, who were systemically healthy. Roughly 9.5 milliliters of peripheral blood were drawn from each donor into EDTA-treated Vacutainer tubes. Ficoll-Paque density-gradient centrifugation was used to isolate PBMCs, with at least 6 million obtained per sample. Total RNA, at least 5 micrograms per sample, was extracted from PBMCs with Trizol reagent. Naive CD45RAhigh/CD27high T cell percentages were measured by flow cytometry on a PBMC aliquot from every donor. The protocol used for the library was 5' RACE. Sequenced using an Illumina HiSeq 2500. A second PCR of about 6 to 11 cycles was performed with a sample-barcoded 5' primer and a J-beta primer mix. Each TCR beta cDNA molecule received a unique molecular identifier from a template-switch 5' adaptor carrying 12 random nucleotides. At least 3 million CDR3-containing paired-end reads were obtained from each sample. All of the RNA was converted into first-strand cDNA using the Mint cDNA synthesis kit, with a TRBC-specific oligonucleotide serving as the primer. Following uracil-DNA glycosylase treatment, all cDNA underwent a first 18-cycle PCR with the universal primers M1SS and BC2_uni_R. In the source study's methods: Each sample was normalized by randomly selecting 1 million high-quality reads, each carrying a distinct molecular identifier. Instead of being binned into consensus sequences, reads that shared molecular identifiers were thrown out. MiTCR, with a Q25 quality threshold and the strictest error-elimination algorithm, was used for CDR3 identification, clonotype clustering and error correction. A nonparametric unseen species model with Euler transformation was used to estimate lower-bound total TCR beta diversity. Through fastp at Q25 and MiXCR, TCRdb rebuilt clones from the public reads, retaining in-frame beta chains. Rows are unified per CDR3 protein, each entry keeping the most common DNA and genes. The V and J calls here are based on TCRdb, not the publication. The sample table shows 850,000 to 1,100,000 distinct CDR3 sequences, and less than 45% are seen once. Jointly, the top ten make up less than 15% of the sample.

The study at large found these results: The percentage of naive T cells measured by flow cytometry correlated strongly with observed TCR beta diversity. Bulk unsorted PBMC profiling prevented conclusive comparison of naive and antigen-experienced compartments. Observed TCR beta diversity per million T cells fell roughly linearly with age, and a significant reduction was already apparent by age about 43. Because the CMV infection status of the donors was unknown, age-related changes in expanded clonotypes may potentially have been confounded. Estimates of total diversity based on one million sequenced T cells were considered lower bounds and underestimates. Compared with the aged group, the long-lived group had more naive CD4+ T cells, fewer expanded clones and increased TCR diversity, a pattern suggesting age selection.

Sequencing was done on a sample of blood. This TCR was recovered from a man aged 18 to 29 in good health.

The DNA reads TGTGCCACCAGCAGAGGTTTGGCTAGCGGTTACAATGAGCAGTTCTTC. This codes for CATSRGLASGYNEQFF. The V and J genes are TRBV15 and TRBJ2-1; a stretch of 7 junction bases matches TRBD2. Compared with germline, V lacks 1 base and J lacks 4 bases; bases without a gene match: 7. Looking up the germline V gene (reference sequence) yields CDR1 LNHNV and CDR2 YYDKDF. There are 16 amino acids in the CDR3, from cysteine to phenylalanine inclusive. Of the read, only the CDR3 DNA is kept; its 48 bases are in frame from base 1.